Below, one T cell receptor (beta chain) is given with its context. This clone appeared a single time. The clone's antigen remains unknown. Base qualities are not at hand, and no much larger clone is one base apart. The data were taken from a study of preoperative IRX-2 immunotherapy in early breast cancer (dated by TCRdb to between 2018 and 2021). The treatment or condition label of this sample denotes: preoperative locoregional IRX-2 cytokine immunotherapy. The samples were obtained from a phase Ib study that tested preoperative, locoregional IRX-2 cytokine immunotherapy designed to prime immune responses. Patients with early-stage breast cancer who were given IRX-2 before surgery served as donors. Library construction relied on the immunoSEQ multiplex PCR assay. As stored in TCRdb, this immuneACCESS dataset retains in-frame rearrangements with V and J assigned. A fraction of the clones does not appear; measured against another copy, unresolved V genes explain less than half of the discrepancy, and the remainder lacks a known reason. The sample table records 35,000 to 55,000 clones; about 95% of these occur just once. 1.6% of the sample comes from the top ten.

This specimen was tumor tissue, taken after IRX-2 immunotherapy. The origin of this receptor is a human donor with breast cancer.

The CDR3 loop reads CAISTSGREDTQYF. The sequenced DNA is TGTGCCATCTCGACTAGCGGGAGAGAGGATACGCAGTATTTT. The V and J genes are TRBV28 and TRBJ2-3; 12 central bases correspond to TRBD2. From V the trimming removes 10 bases and from J it removes 6 bases, while the gene matches leave 8 bases of the junction unaccounted for. Looking up the germline V gene yields CDR1 MDHEN and CDR2 SYDVKM. From cysteine to phenylalanine, the CDR3 is 14 amino acids long. This entry keeps only the CDR3 DNA: 42 bases, framed from base 1.